This is a list of T cell receptor beta chains from one sample in a study of T cell responses to AZD1222 COVID-19 vaccine. Sequencing used immunoSEQ multiplex PCR; TCRdb keeps in-frame clones, though not all of them. Of 72,000 or so clones listed, roughly 87% are singletons. Sequenced material: peripheral blood, taken 28 days after the second AZD1222 dose. Receptors were obtained from an adult who received the AZD1222 COVID-19 vaccine. Both conserved end residues are part of each CDR3. D genes are given only for firm matches. Size is stated for part of the rows, as once, few or many counts, or as a class when the clone is expanded.

once,TRBJ1-1,13,TRBV25-1,NA,CASSAIRGSEAFF,TGTGCCAGCAGTGCTATTAGGGGGTCCGAAGCTTTCTTT
NA,TRBJ2-4,14,TRBV19,NA,CASSTRDIGNIQYF,TGTGCCAGTAGTACCCGGGACATAGGAAACATTCAGTACTTC
NA,TRBJ1-1,11,TRBV6-1,NA,CASSEVSEAFF,TGTGCCAGCAGTGAAGTATCTGAAGCTTTCTTT
NA,TRBJ2-1,13,TRBV12-5,NA,CASGFAVGVEQFF,TGTGCTAGTGGTTTTGCGGTAGGGGTTGAGCAGTTCTTC
once,TRBJ1-1,12,TRBV18,NA,CASSPPSGNAFF,TGTGCCAGCTCACCACCGAGCGGGAACGCTTTCTTT
NA,TRBJ2-3,14,TRBV7-2,NA,CASTVATSTDTQYF,TGTGCCAGCACCGTAGCGACTAGCACAGATACGCAGTATTTT
NA,TRBJ1-6,15,TRBV5-1,NA,CASSLDMGDNSPLHF,TGCGCCAGCAGCTTGGACATGGGGGATAATTCACCCCTCCACTTT
NA,TRBJ1-6,15,TRBV19,NA,CASSISTERRSPLHF,TGTGCCAGTAGTATATCAACGGAAAGGCGATCACCCCTCCACTTT
NA,TRBJ1-4,16,TRBV7-2,NA,CASSSREGGEGEKLFF,TGTGCCAGCAGCTCAAGAGAGGGGGGTGAGGGTGAAAAACTGTTTTTT
NA,TRBJ1-5,13,TRBV18,NA,CASSPTEGQPQHF,TGTGCCAGCTCACCTACCGAGGGTCAGCCCCAGCATTTT
NA,TRBJ2-2,13,TRBV7-7,NA,CAGAGPTGGELFF,TGTGCCGGGGCCGGGCCGACGGGCGGGGAGCTGTTTTTT
NA,TRBJ2-2,15,TRBV6-5,NA,CASRLQGKNSGELFF,TGTGCCAGCAGATTACAGGGAAAGAACTCCGGGGAGCTGTTTTTT
NA,TRBJ2-1,14,TRBV19,NA,CASPQAAPSNEQFF,TGTGCCAGTCCACAGGCGGCACCATCCAATGAGCAGTTCTTC
NA,TRBJ1-4,12,TRBV4-1,NA,CASSLEGEKLFF,TGCGCCAGCAGCCTGGAGGGGGAAAAACTGTTTTTT
NA,TRBJ2-7,13,TRBV18,NA,CASSPASSYEQYF,TGTGCCAGCTCACCTGCCAGCTCCTACGAGCAGTACTTC